Shown below are 20 T cell receptor beta chains from a single sample sequenced in a study of blood T cell repertoires in COVID-19. Some clones are missing from TCRdb's copy, which holds only in-frame ones; the method was immunoSEQ multiplex PCR. The table lists roughly 100,000 clones, around 92% of them singletons, with roughly 4.5% in the top ten. The specimen sequenced was peripheral blood. These receptors were collected from a man between 18 and 35 years old with acute or convalescent COVID-19.

The CDR3 spells CASSLPPNTEAFF. The CDR3 nucleotides read TGTGCCAGCAGTTTACCTCCTAACACTGAAGCTTTCTTT. The chain couples TRBV12-3 or TRBV12-4 to TRBJ1-1; no reliable D call. The CDR3 runs to 13 residues. V gave up 2 bases and J gave up 2 bases, with 6 bases separating them.

The genes are TRBV15 and TRBJ2-1; no definite D call. Germline V gene sequence: CDR1 LNHNV, CDR2 YYDKDF (reference sequence). The germline V and J ends were trimmed by 1 base and 0 bases, with 10 bases remaining between them. CDR3 length: 16 residues. The CDR3 reads CATSRVVVSSYNEQFF. The DNA of the CDR3 is TGTGCCACCAGCAGAGTAGTGGTAAGCTCCTACAATGAGCAGTTCTTC.

For the CDR3, the DNA is TGTGCTAGTGGTCCAGACAGGAACACTGAAGCTTTCTTT. Its translation is CASGPDRNTEAFF. V is TRBV12-5 and J is TRBJ1-1, with a tentative D call TRBD1 (5 bases). Germline lookup yields CDR1 LGHNT and CDR2 FRNRAP. Between the trimmed V and J ends, which lost 5 bases and 1 base, there was a span of 8 bases. There are 13 residues in the CDR3.

This clone appeared once. V usage is TRBV30 and J usage is TRBJ2-5, with 7 bases aligning to TRBD1. Germline loops: CDR1 GTSNPN, CDR2 SVGIG (reference sequence). The CDR3 loop spans 14 amino acids. After removal of 3 bases from V and 5 bases from J, the junction contained 9 bases not matched to a gene. In DNA form, the CDR3 reads TGTGCCTGGAGGACAGGGACCCCCGGGGAGACCCAGTACTTC. Translation: CAWRTGTPGETQYF.

The chain couples TRBV7-6 to TRBJ2-3, with TRBD2 matching over 16 bases. The CDR3 covers 21 residues. With 0 bases clipped from V and 3 bases from J, the junction kept 12 bases outside the gene matches. Germline V CDR1 and CDR2: SGHVS, FNYEAQ. CDR3 loop: CASSLATPGLAGGLRTDTQYF. The CDR3 DNA reads TGTGCCAGCAGCTTAGCTACACCGGGACTAGCGGGAGGGTTGAGGACAGATACGCAGTATTTT.

V and J are TRBV28 and TRBJ1-2; D not certain. CDR3 length: 13 residues. Germline V gene data show CDR1 as MDHEN and CDR2 as SYDVKM. V was shortened by 2 bases and J by 5 bases, with 9 bases between the two germline ends. The CDR3 protein is CASSLGGRYGYTF. The DNA for the CDR3 is TGTGCCAGCAGTTTAGGAGGGAGGTATGGCTACACCTTC.

CDR3 bases: TGTGCCAGCAGCCGCAGTCCAACTAATGAAAAACTGTTTTTT. This sequence encodes CASSRSPTNEKLFF. The chain links TRBV27 to TRBJ1-4; no firm D call. Between the trimmed V and J ends, which lost 6 bases and 0 bases, there was a span of 8 bases. CDR3 length: 14 amino acids. CDR1 is MNHEY, CDR2 SMNVEV, per germline (reference sequence).

This chain links TRBV11-3 with TRBJ1-1, with D perhaps TRBD1 (5 bases). The length of the CDR3 is 13 residues. V lost 5 bases to trimming and J lost 4 bases, with 11 bases between them. CDR1 is SGHNT and CDR2 is YENEEA in the germline V gene. The CDR3 protein is CASSLGGITEAFF. The CDR3 bases are TGTGCCAGCAGCCTGGGGGGGATCACTGAAGCTTTCTTT.

This clone has a single count. V is TRBV11-2 and J is TRBJ2-1; D unclear. There are 15 residues in the CDR3. Looked up from germline, CDR1 is SGHAT and CDR2 is FQNNGV. The ends were cut back, 2 bases at V and 0 bases at J, with 8 bases in the middle. This chain's CDR3 is CASSLQVASYNEQFF. The CDR3 region has the DNA TGTGCCAGCAGCTTACAGGTCGCCTCCTACAATGAGCAGTTCTTC.

The gene calls are TRBV2 and TRBJ1-2; no definite D call. Germline V gene data show CDR1 as SNHLY and CDR2 as FYNNEI. V shed 7 bases and J shed 2 bases, with 14 bases lying between them. The CDR3 length is 14 residues. The chain's CDR3 is CASTLVAPNYGYTF. The CDR3 nucleotides read TGTGCCAGCACGCTCGTAGCTCCAAACTATGGCTACACCTTC.

The V gene is TRBV14, the J gene TRBJ1-3; tentatively, D is TRBD1 (5 bases). Germline V gene data show CDR1 as SGHDN and CDR2 as FVKESK. This CDR3 spans 15 amino acids. Between the trimmed V and J ends, which lost 4 bases and 4 bases, there was a span of 14 bases. CDR3 bases: TGTGCCAGCAGCCGCCAGGGTTTGAGGGGAAACACCATATATTTT. It encodes CASSRQGLRGNTIYF.

The chain links TRBV30 to TRBJ1-1; D uncertain. Trimming left V 3 bases short and J 3 bases short, with 8 bases between. Germline-derived CDR1 and CDR2 are GTSNPN and SVGIG (reference sequence). The CDR3 has 12 amino acids. CDR3 sequence (DNA): TGTGCCTGGAGAAGAGGGCACACTGAAGCTTTCTTT. Translating it yields CAWRRGHTEAFF. The full variable domain, its missing parts supplied by reference TRBV30 and TRBJ1-1, is SQTIHQWPATLVQPVGSPLSLECTVEGTSNPNLYWYRQAAGRGLQLLFYSVGIGQISSEVPQNLSASRPQDRQFILSSKKLLLSDSGFYLCAWRRGHTEAFFGQGTRLTVV.

CDR3 DNA sequence: TGCGCCAGCAGACGCAATGTTGTGGGCAGGGATGGTCAAGAGACCCAGTACTTC. Protein product: CASRRNVVGRDGQETQYF. This chain uses TRBV5-1 with TRBJ2-5; a possible D gene is TRBD1 (5 bases). Trimming took off 5 bases at V and 2 bases at J, with 25 bases between the two ends. The CDR3 is 18 amino acids. Germline lookup yields CDR1 SGHRS and CDR2 YFSETQ. Full variable domain (remainder filled in from reference TRBV5-1 and TRBJ2-5): KAGVTQTPRYLIKTRGQQVTLSCSPISGHRSVSWYQQTPGQGLQFLFEYFSETQRNKGNFPGRFSGRQFSNSRSEMNVSTLELGDSALYLCASRRNVVGRDGQETQYFGPGTRLLVL.

The chain combines TRBV9 with TRBJ2-2, with 9 bases matching TRBD1. V dropped 2 bases and J dropped 6; count of bases not matched to a gene: 14. The CDR3 is made up of 18 amino acids. CDR1 and CDR2 from the germline V gene are SGDLS and YYNGEE. CDR3 nucleotides: TGTGCCAGCAGCGTCCGTACAGGGGGCCCTACGGGGGCCGGGGAGCTGTTTTTT. As protein: CASSVRTGGPTGAGELFF.

CDR3 coding DNA: TGCGCCAGCAGCTTAGAACCGACAGGAGAAAATGAAAAACTGTTTTTT. It encodes CASSLEPTGENEKLFF. This chain joins TRBV5-1 and TRBJ1-4; D might be TRBD1 (6 bases). The V gene's germline CDR1 is SGHRS and CDR2 YFSETQ. The CDR3 is made up of 16 amino acids. V was trimmed by 2 bases and J by 5 bases, leaving 16 bases between them.

This sequence joins TRBV30 and TRBJ2-1; 7 bases agree with TRBD2. CDR1 and CDR2 (germline): GTSNPN, SVGIG (reference sequence). The CDR3 extends over 15 amino acids. V lost 0 bases and J lost 3; bases outside the gene matches: 5. For the CDR3, the DNA is TGTGCCTGGAGTGTAGGACTAGGGGACTACAATGAGCAGTTCTTC. Translating gives CAWSVGLGDYNEQFF.

The chain links TRBV24-1 to TRBJ1-2; TRBD1 agrees at 8 bases. V lost 4 bases to trimming and J lost 3 bases; unmatched junction nucleotides: 6. This CDR3 comprises 15 residues. CDR1 and CDR2 from the germline V gene are KGHDR and SFDVKD. CDR3 in amino acids: CATSDPGQGYYGYTF. The CDR3 DNA reads as TGTGCCACCAGTGACCCCGGACAGGGATACTATGGCTACACCTTC.

This chain connects TRBV12-3 or TRBV12-4 to TRBJ1-1, with TRBD1 as a possible D gene (5 bases). CDR3 size: 13 residues. Trimming removed 6 bases from V and 2 bases from J, with 10 bases in between. The CDR3 reads CASSLQVNTEAFF. CDR3 coding DNA: TGTGCCAGCAGCCTACAGGTTAACACTGAAGCTTTCTTT.

The chain has TRBV5-6 and TRBJ1-2, with no clear D. Germline CDR1 is SGHDT and CDR2 is YYEEEE. The CDR3 has 14 residues. Trimming took off 2 bases at V and 3 bases at J, with 11 bases between the two ends. CDR3 sequence reads: CASSLVDTHYGYTF. The CDR3 coding sequence is TGTGCCAGCAGCTTAGTTGACACTCACTATGGCTACACCTTC.

V gene TRBV12-3 or TRBV12-4 combines with J gene TRBJ2-7; TRBD1 matches 8 bases. The CDR3 loop spans 13 amino acids. V lost 3 bases, J lost 5 bases, and 3 bases stayed unmatched. The CDR3 DNA reads as TGTGCCAGCAGTTTCTACAGGGGGAACGAGCAGTACTTC. Its translation: CASSFYRGNEQYF.